The 24 T cell receptor beta chains below all came from one sample that was sequenced in a study of blood T cell repertoires in COVID-19 (dated by TCRdb to about 2020). The library was obtained by the immunoSEQ multiplex PCR assay. Drawn from immuneACCESS, this table holds only the in-frame rearrangements with V and J called that TCRdb kept. Clones are partly lost; checked studies trace under half to an unresolved V gene and leave the rest unexplained. The sample table shows some 340,000 clones, and roughly 85% are seen once. The top ten clonotypes cover roughly 3.9% of the sample. Specimen: peripheral blood. The receptors stem from a woman aged 18-29 years with acute or convalescent COVID-19.

In its sample, this clone was seen many times. The rearrangement joins TRBV18 to TRBJ1-3; the D gene is possibly TRBD1 (6 bases). The CDR3 covers 15 residues. Trimming cost V 4 bases and J 3 bases, with 13 bases left between them. CDR1 KGHSH and CDR2 LQKENI come from the germline V gene. CDR3 nucleotides: TGTGCCAGCTCACTACAGGGAATCGATGGAAACACCATATATTTT. Protein sequence: CASSLQGIDGNTIYF.

This clone was observed a few times. The rearrangement links TRBV19 to TRBJ2-7, with D perhaps TRBD1 (6 bases). V lost 3 bases to trimming and J lost 0 bases, with 12 bases between them. The germline CDR1 and CDR2 sequences are LNHDA and SQIVND (reference sequence). The CDR3 runs to 15 residues. This CDR3 reads CASSMGHHVSYEQYF. CDR3 DNA sequence: TGTGCCAGTAGTATGGGACACCACGTCTCCTACGAGCAGTACTTC.

This clone has only one observation. The chain employs TRBV21-1 and TRBJ2-2; TRBD2 was called by the table and not checked on the DNA. TRBV21-1 is described as a pseudogene. CDR3 size: 15 residues. This CDR3 reads CASSKGEGLPGELFF. The CDR3 nucleotides are TGTGCCAGCAGCAAAGGGGAGGGGCTCCCCGGGGAGCTGTTTTTT.

V usage is TRBV5-5 and J usage is TRBJ2-1; TRBD2 matches at 8 bases. V was clipped by 1 base and J by 14 bases; unmatched bases: 5. Germline V lookup: CDR1 SGHKS, CDR2 YYEKEE (reference sequence). This CDR3 is 12 amino acids long. The CDR3 DNA reads TGTGCCAGCAGCTTGTTGGCGGGAGGTGAGTTCTTC. Protein product: CASSLLAGGEFF.

The chain links TRBV5-4 to TRBJ1-1; 7 nucleotides line up with TRBD1. The CDR3 sequence is 15 residues long. Losses at the gene ends were 0 bases for V and 6 bases for J; bases not matched to a gene: 8. Germline V gene sequence: CDR1 SGHNT, CDR2 YYREEE (reference sequence). The CDR3 DNA is TGTGCCAGCAGCTTGGCTATAGGGGGCGGCCCTGAAGCTTTCTTT. Its protein is CASSLAIGGGPEAFF.

The chain joins TRBV7-3 to TRBJ1-5; possible D gene TRBD1, 6 bases. The CDR3 spans 13 residues. Germline-derived CDR1 and CDR2 are SGHTA and FQGTGA. V lost 1 base to trimming and J lost 15 bases, with 16 bases between them. The CDR3 is CASSLKGEGEGHF. Written as DNA, the CDR3 is TGTGCCAGCAGCTTAAAAGGGGAGGGGGAAGGGCATTTT.

The rearrangement uses TRBV29-1 and TRBJ1-1; TRBD1 aligns across 8 bases. Germline lookup yields CDR1 SQVTM and CDR2 ANQGSEA. The junction had 4 bases not matched to a gene; V was cut back by 5 bases and J by 5 bases. The CDR3 sequence is 12 residues long. The CDR3 reads CSVTTGVTEAFF. The DNA of the CDR3 is TGCAGCGTTACGACAGGGGTGACTGAAGCTTTCTTT.

This clone was seen just once. The chain recombines TRBV5-5 with TRBJ2-3, with D maybe TRBD2 (5 bases). Germline-derived CDR1 and CDR2 are SGHKS and YYEKEE (reference sequence). V lost 2 bases, J lost 4 bases, and 14 bases lay in between. This CDR3 has 15 residues. The CDR3 nucleotides read TGTGCCAGCAGCTTATCAGCGAGGGTGGCAGATACGCAGTATTTT. Its translation: CASSLSARVADTQYF. The full variable domain, with the rest looked up from reference TRBV5-5 and TRBJ2-3, is DAGVTQSPTHLIKTRGQQVTLRCSPISGHKSVSWYQQVLGQGPQFIFQYYEKEERGRGNFPDRFSARQFPNYSSELNVNALLLGDSALYLCASSLSARVADTQYFGPGTRLTVL.

V is TRBV6-2 or TRBV6-3 and J is TRBJ2-4; 12 bases match TRBD2. Germline CDR1 reads MNHEY; CDR2 reads SVGEGT. The CDR3 sequence is 17 residues long. The junction had 6 bases not matched to a gene; V was cut back by 4 bases and J by 2 bases. CDR3 DNA: TGTGCCAGCAGTTGGGCTAGCGGGGGGGCTTCCAAAAACATTCAGTACTTC. It translates to CASSWASGGASKNIQYF.

V gene TRBV4-1 combines with J gene TRBJ1-4; D unclear. CDR3 length equals 17 residues. V was trimmed by 1 base and J by 7 bases, leaving 19 bases between them. CDR1 is MGHRA and CDR2 is YSYEKL in the germline V gene. The CDR3 spells CASSQVPILERSEKLFF. In DNA form, the CDR3 reads TGCGCCAGCAGCCAAGTTCCGATACTCGAGAGGAGTGAAAAACTGTTTTTT.

This chain links TRBV7-6 with TRBJ2-5, with 14 nucleotides matching TRBD2. CDR3 size: 16 residues. V gave up 6 bases and J gave up 2 bases; unmatched junction bases: 5. From germline, CDR1 is SGHVS and CDR2 FNYEAQ. DNA for the CDR3: TGTGCCAGCAGGCATCGACTAGCGGGGGGGCAAGAGACCCAGTACTTC. It codes for CASRHRLAGGQETQYF.

The V gene is TRBV27, the J gene TRBJ2-3, with 8 bases identical to TRBD1. The CDR3 sequence is 16 residues long. CDR1 is MNHEY, CDR2 SMNVEV, per germline (reference sequence). Trimming removed 0 bases from V and 2 bases from J; junction bases left unmatched: 4. The CDR3: CASSLSRTGLTDTQYF. CDR3 nucleotides: TGTGCCAGCAGTTTATCCCGGACAGGGCTCACAGATACGCAGTATTTT.

The chain combines TRBV4-1 with TRBJ1-1; tentatively, D is TRBD1 (6 bases). The CDR3 totals 14 residues. Trimming took 3 bases from V and 4 from J, leaving 12 bases between them. Looked up from germline, CDR1 is MGHRA and CDR2 is YSYEKL. The CDR3 DNA follows: TGCGCCAGCAGCCACACAGGGAAAGGCACTGAAGCTTTCTTT. Translation gives CASSHTGKGTEAFF.

About this clone: Other DNA sequences of this sample code for an identical CDR3. The genes are TRBV5-1 and TRBJ2-5, with TRBD2 as a possible D gene (5 bases). Germline V gene data show CDR1 as SGHRS and CDR2 as YFSETQ. This CDR3 has 15 residues. Trimming took off 0 bases at V and 3 bases at J, with 12 bases between the two ends. CDR3 sequence (DNA): TGCGCCAGCAGCTTGGGTTCTGTGGGAGAAGAGACCCAGTACTTC. It encodes CASSLGSVGEETQYF.

The J gene is TRBJ2-2, the V gene TRBV6-5, with a weak D call TRBD2 (5 bases). Trimming cost V 0 bases and J 0 bases, with 8 bases left between them. The CDR3 covers 16 residues. The germline CDR1 and CDR2 sequences are MNHEY and SVGAGI. CDR3 nucleotides: TGTGCCAGCAGTTACTCGTGGGAGCCGAACACCGGGGAGCTGTTTTTT. Translation: CASSYSWEPNTGELFF.

This clone was seen ten or more times. This chain uses TRBV19 with TRBJ1-2; 8 bases are shared with TRBD1. The germline V gene encodes CDR1 LNHDA and CDR2 SQIVND (reference sequence). The ends lost 5 bases at V and 4 bases at J; junction bases unmatched: 6. CDR3 length: 14 residues. The CDR3: CASSVTGVPYGYTF. In nucleotides, the CDR3 is TGTGCCAGTAGTGTGACAGGGGTCCCCTATGGCTACACCTTC.

The V and J genes are TRBV5-4 and TRBJ2-2; D is perhaps TRBD1 (6 bases). Looked up from germline, CDR1 is SGHNT and CDR2 is YYREEE (reference sequence). The length of the CDR3 is 15 residues. V lost 2 bases and J lost 5, with 13 bases in between. The CDR3 protein is CASSFPGVVTGELFF. For the CDR3, the DNA is TGTGCCAGCAGCTTTCCAGGGGTAGTAACCGGGGAGCTGTTTTTT.

This sequence joins TRBV5-4 and TRBJ1-2, with D tentatively TRBD1 (5 bases). With 3 bases removed from V and 4 bases from J, the gap between germline ends came to 13 bases. The CDR3 is made up of 14 amino acids. Germline assignment: CDR1 SGHNT and CDR2 YYREEE (reference sequence). CDR3 loop: CASSSDQGSYGYTF. For the CDR3, the DNA is TGTGCCAGCAGCTCAGACCAGGGAAGCTATGGCTACACCTTC.

The J gene is TRBJ2-7, the V gene TRBV7-2; TRBD1 aligns across 7 bases. V lost 1 base to trimming and J lost 3 bases; unmatched junction nucleotides: 3. The CDR3 consists of 14 residues. Germline CDR1 is SGHTA and CDR2 is FQGNSA. The CDR3 nucleotides are TGTGCCAGCAGCTTAGACAGGGGTCACTACGAGCAGTACTTC. This gives the protein CASSLDRGHYEQYF.

J is TRBJ2-7 and V is TRBV3-1 (or the pseudogene TRBV3-2); TRBD2 agrees at 12 bases. Losses at the gene ends were 2 bases for V and 2 bases for J; bases not matched to a gene: 7. The germline V gene encodes CDR1 LGHDT and CDR2 YNNKEL (reference sequence). The CDR3 totals 17 residues. DNA of the CDR3: TGTGCCAGCAGCCAAAAGGGCCCTAGCGGGGGGGCCTACGAGCAGTACTTC. Translated: CASSQKGPSGGAYEQYF.

This chain uses TRBV6-5 with TRBJ2-6; possible D gene TRBD2, 6 bases. Per the germline V gene, CDR1 is MNHEY and CDR2 is SVGAGI. The germline V and J ends were trimmed by 4 bases and 0 bases, with 10 bases remaining between them. CDR3 size: 16 residues. The CDR3 DNA reads TGTGCCAGCAGTTCTCTTAGCGGCTCTGGGGCCAACGTCCTGACTTTC. This translates into CASSSLSGSGANVLTF.

This clone was counted only a few times. This chain connects TRBV14 to TRBJ1-1; the D gene is possibly TRBD1 (5 bases). V was trimmed by 1 base and J by 6 bases, leaving 15 bases between them. Germline CDR1 reads SGHDN; CDR2 reads FVKESK. The CDR3 is made up of 15 amino acids. The DNA of the CDR3 is TGTGCCAGCAGCCAAGTACAACAGGCCGGCGCTGAAGCTTTCTTT. The encoded protein is CASSQVQQAGAEAFF.

The V and J genes are TRBV6-5 and TRBJ2-7; D possibly corresponds to TRBD1 (5 bases). V was cut by 7 bases and J by 5 bases, with 9 bases left in between. The germline V gene encodes CDR1 MNHEY and CDR2 SVGAGI. This CDR3 is built from 11 residues. The CDR3 coding sequence is TGTGCCAGCAAGGGGCAGGACGAGCAGTACTTC. This translates into CASKGQDEQYF.

The J gene is TRBJ2-1, the V gene TRBV3-1 (or the pseudogene TRBV3-2); 7 bases align to TRBD2. CDR3 length equals 13 residues. V shed 4 bases and J 9 bases; nucleotides not matched to a gene: 6. Germline assignment: CDR1 LGHDT and CDR2 YNNKEL (reference sequence). DNA for the CDR3: TGTGCCAGCAGCCCCCTAGCGGTGGGTGAGCAGTTCTTC. Translation gives CASSPLAVGEQFF.